What follows is one T cell receptor (beta chain) and its context. Ten or more counts support this clonotype. No cognate antigen has been identified for it. The input lacks base qualities; no much larger clone sits a single base away. The library was obtained by PCR. The sequencer was an Illumina HiSeq 2500. TCR libraries were prepared with molecular barcoding, using unique molecular identifiers to normalize TCRbeta repertoire quantification. TCRdb reran the public reads through fastp at Q25 and MiXCR, keeping productive beta chains. All rows with the same CDR3 protein become a single entry with the most common DNA and genes. In this sample the table shows around 200,000 distinct CDR3 sequences, about 11% of which occur a single time. The top ten clones comprise approximately 30% of the sample. This sample was included in a study of T-cell reconstitution after alpha-beta-depleted transplantation in children (dated by TCRdb to the mid-2010s). Broadly, across the study: Using TCR repertoire profiling, the study followed T-cell immune reconstitution in a quantitative way in children after TCRalphabeta/CD19-depleted allogeneic hematopoietic cell transplantation.

What the work shows at the level of the full study, not this receptor alone: In some patients, the high TCRbeta diversity seen at day 60 was put down to recipient T cells and intrathymic progenitors that had survived conditioning. The frequencies of hyperexpanded clones fell over the following months, and after one year, T-cell counts and TCRbeta diversity were mostly attributed to newly produced T cells. The apparently early recovery of alphabetaT-cell counts about two months after transplant reportedly depended on only several hundred rapidly expanded clones that came from non-depleted graft cells.

V was cut back by 3 bases and J by 0 bases, leaving a gap of 9 bases between them. Sequences DFQATT (CDR1) and SNEGSKA (CDR2) are obtained from the germline V gene (reference sequence). Including the terminal cysteine and phenylalanine, the CDR3 comprises 14 residues. CDR3 DNA is the only sequence kept; it has 42 bases, read in frame from the first base. The treatment or condition tag for this specimen amounts to: allogeneic hematopoietic cell transplantation with graft depleted of TCRalphabeta T cells and CD19 B cells. Transplant recipients were children who received TCRalphabeta/CD19-depleted allogeneic hematopoietic cell grafts.

This sequence originates from a child less than two years old with acute myeloid leukemia, due to receive a stem cell transplant. Specimen: PBMCs, collected before TCRalphabeta/CD19-depleted stem cell transplant. The rearranged segments are TRBV20-1 and TRBJ2-1, with TRBD2 as a weak D call on 6 bases. The DNA sequence is TGCAGTGCTAGCGGGAGTGTCTCCTACAATGAGCAGTTCTTC. This encodes CSASGSVSYNEQFF.